Presented here are 23 T cell receptor beta chains from one specimen sequenced in a study of blood T cell repertoires in COVID-19. Measured with immunoSEQ multiplex PCR; TCRdb has only the in-frame clones, and not every one. The top ten hold approximately 0.45% of the sample, which has 90,000 or so clones, around 88% seen once. The sample taken for sequencing was peripheral blood. The receptors stem from a man aged 55-75 years with acute or convalescent COVID-19.

This clone came up a few times. CDR3 loop: CASGLVPGGPVTQYF. The CDR3 DNA is TGTGCTAGTGGTTTGGTTCCGGGAGGGCCAGTTACGCAGTATTTT. The gene calls are TRBV12-5 and TRBJ2-3; 8 bases line up with TRBD2. Germline V gene sequence: CDR1 LGHNT, CDR2 FRNRAP. CDR3 length: 15 residues. V gave up 0 bases and J gave up 8 bases; unmatched junction bases: 7.

This chain connects TRBV11-1 to TRBJ1-2, with D tentatively TRBD1 (6 bases). CDR3 length equals 12 residues. CDR1 is SGHAT, CDR2 FQDESV, per germline (reference sequence). V lost 4 bases, J lost 11 bases, and 14 bases lay in between. This CDR3 reads CASSSDRSGYTF. As DNA, the CDR3 is TGTGCCAGCAGCTCAGACAGGTCGGGATACACCTTC.

The chain links TRBV19 to TRBJ1-6; D remains ambiguous. Trimming stripped 5 bases from V and 4 bases from J, with 9 bases between. The CDR3 is made up of 14 amino acids. CDR1 is LNHDA, CDR2 SQIVND, per germline (reference sequence). The CDR3 nucleotides are TGTGCCAGTAGTGGGGAGAGATATAATTCACCCCTCCACTTT. Its protein is CASSGERYNSPLHF.

This clone was seen a handful of times. J is TRBJ1-3 and V is TRBV10-3; D is possibly TRBD1 (6 bases). Per germline, CDR1 ENHRY and CDR2 SYGVKD. The CDR3 loop spans 17 amino acids. The ends were cut back, 3 bases at V and 0 bases at J, with 15 bases in the middle. CDR3 nucleotides: TGTGCCATCAGTGATTACCCGGGACAATTCTCTGGAAACACCATATATTTT. Translated, it gives CAISDYPGQFSGNTIYF.

The genes are TRBV5-4 and TRBJ2-3; 7 nucleotides match TRBD2. CDR3 length: 13 residues. Unmatched junction bases numbered 2, after V lost 4 bases and J lost 3 bases. Germline V lookup: CDR1 SGHNT, CDR2 YYREEE (reference sequence). The CDR3 spells CASSPSGTDTQYF. The CDR3 coding sequence is TGTGCCAGCAGCCCTAGCGGAACAGATACGCAGTATTTT.

This clone was seen once. This rearrangement joins TRBV18 to TRBJ2-1; weak D call: TRBD2 (5 bases). CDR3 length equals 14 residues. Germline CDR1 KGHSH, CDR2 LQKENI. Trimming left V 6 bases short and J 6 bases short, with 15 bases between. The CDR3 sequence is CASSQTEGPNEQFF. For the CDR3, the DNA is TGTGCCAGCTCCCAAACTGAGGGCCCCAATGAGCAGTTCTTC.

This chain links TRBV5-4 with TRBJ1-2; D may be TRBD1 (6 bases). Germline CDR1 SGHNT, CDR2 YYREEE (reference sequence). This CDR3 contains 15 residues. The V end was cut by 6 bases, the J end by 0 bases, with 15 bases between. CDR3 nucleotide sequence: TGTGCCAGCAACTTACAGGGTTTAACTAACTATGGCTACACCTTC. Translating gives CASNLQGLTNYGYTF.

This rearrangement joins TRBV21-1 to TRBJ2-5; the table names TRBD1, a call not compared with the DNA. TRBV21-1 is recorded as a pseudogene. This CDR3 is 13 amino acids long. CDR3 in DNA: TGTGCCAGCAGCGCGACAGGGAAAGAGACCCAGTACTTC. It codes for CASSATGKETQYF.

DNA of the CDR3: TGTGCCAGTAGGACGACAGGGTTTGGCTACACCTTC. It encodes CASRTTGFGYTF. J is TRBJ1-2 and V is TRBV19; TRBD1 matches at 7 bases. Trimming removed 6 bases from V and 7 bases from J; junction bases left unmatched: 5. Per germline, CDR1 LNHDA and CDR2 SQIVND (reference sequence). The CDR3 has 12 amino acids.

The chain employs TRBV10-2 and TRBJ1-2; 7 nucleotides match TRBD1. The J segment lost 3 bases and the V segment lost 5 bases, leaving 3 bases of the junction unmatched. Per the germline V gene, CDR1 is WSHSY and CDR2 is SAAADI. This CDR3 has 13 amino acids. The CDR3 region has the DNA TGCGCCAGCAGTTTAGGGACAGACTATGGCTACACCTTC. The encoded protein is CASSLGTDYGYTF.

This clone was counted a few times. This sequence joins TRBV9 and TRBJ2-7, with TRBD1 identical over 7 bases. Germline V CDR1 and CDR2: SGDLS, YYNGEE. The CDR3 runs to 14 residues. Unmatched junction bases numbered 2, after V lost 2 bases and J lost 0 bases. CDR3 region: CASSVGTDSYEQYF. In DNA form, the CDR3 reads TGTGCCAGCAGCGTCGGGACAGACTCCTACGAGCAGTACTTC.

The CDR3: CAIQLAGDYNEQFF. CDR3 coding DNA: TGTGCCATCCAACTAGCGGGAGATTACAATGAGCAGTTCTTC. The rearrangement joins TRBV10-3 to TRBJ2-1; TRBD2 agrees at 11 bases. This CDR3 comprises 14 residues. V shed 8 bases and J 4 bases; nucleotides not matched to a gene: 4. Germline V gene lookup returns CDR1 ENHRY and CDR2 SYGVKD.

The chain's CDR3 is CARSFKRAGNSNQPQHF. As DNA, the CDR3 is TGTGCCAGAAGCTTTAAACGGGCAGGGAACAGCAATCAGCCCCAGCATTTT. The chain uses TRBV5-3 and TRBJ1-5; D might be TRBD1 (5 bases). TRBV5-3 carries the ORF label, with uncertain function. This CDR3 region has 17 residues. Trimming shortened V by 2 bases and J by 1 base, and 16 bases separated the two germline ends.

The chain couples TRBV30 to TRBJ1-2; TRBD1 aligns across 8 bases. CDR1 is GTSNPN and CDR2 is SVGIG in the germline V gene (reference sequence). After removal of 3 bases from V and 3 bases from J, the junction contained 6 bases not matched to a gene. This CDR3 has 14 amino acids. This CDR3 is CAWSFDRGDYGYTF. The CDR3 bases are TGTGCCTGGAGCTTTGACAGGGGAGACTATGGCTACACCTTC.

This clone occurred once. The chain joins TRBV19 to TRBJ2-7; D might be TRBD1 (5 bases). This CDR3 region has 14 residues. Germline V gene data show CDR1 as LNHDA and CDR2 as SQIVND (reference sequence). Trimming stripped 4 bases from V and 5 bases from J, with 15 bases between. CDR3 sequence reads: CASSTRQNRHEQYF. CDR3 DNA sequence: TGTGCCAGTAGTACCCGACAGAATCGCCACGAGCAGTACTTC.

The V call is TRBV5-1, the J call TRBJ2-7, with D unresolved. The CDR3 runs to 12 residues. Germline V gene lookup returns CDR1 SGHRS and CDR2 YFSETQ. The V end lost 1 base, the J end lost 5 bases, and 7 bases lay between the germline ends. CDR3 nucleotide sequence: TGCGCCAGCAGCTTGAGGCTAGACGAGCAGTACTTC. Translation gives CASSLRLDEQYF.

The V gene is TRBV5-1, the J gene TRBJ2-7; a possible D gene is TRBD2 (6 bases). The ends were cut back, 0 bases at V and 6 bases at J, with 13 bases in the middle. CDR3 size: 14 residues. Germline lookup yields CDR1 SGHRS and CDR2 YFSETQ. The CDR3 DNA sequence: TGCGCCAGCAGCTTGGTGCGGGGTCCGGCCGAGCAGTACTTC. It translates to CASSLVRGPAEQYF.

This chain links TRBV5-1 with TRBJ1-3, with 8 positions matching TRBD1. After removal of 0 bases from V and 4 bases from J, the junction contained 3 bases not matched to a gene. The germline CDR1 and CDR2 sequences are SGHRS and YFSETQ. The CDR3 spans 15 residues. The CDR3 spells CASSLVQGAGNTIYF. The CDR3 region has the DNA TGCGCCAGCAGCTTGGTCCAGGGGGCCGGAAACACCATATATTTT.

This chain links TRBV28 with TRBJ1-1, with D possibly matching TRBD1 (5 bases). The CDR3 covers 14 residues. Trimming stripped 3 bases from V and 4 bases from J, with 12 bases between. CDR1 and CDR2 (germline): MDHEN, SYDVKM. In nucleotides, the CDR3 is TGTGCCAGCAGTTTGACAGTGCCGGGCACTGAAGCTTTCTTT. Translation gives CASSLTVPGTEAFF.

This CDR3 is CATREGAGTDTQYF. The CDR3 DNA is TGTGCCACCAGGGAAGGGGCGGGCACAGATACGCAGTATTTT. The chain couples TRBV24-1 to TRBJ2-3, with D possibly being TRBD1 (5 bases). V lost 7 bases and J 1 base, leaving 11 bases between the germline ends. Germline-derived CDR1 and CDR2 are KGHDR and SFDVKD. CDR3 length equals 14 residues.

The J gene is TRBJ2-7, the V gene TRBV19, with D possibly matching TRBD1 (5 bases). CDR1 is LNHDA and CDR2 is SQIVND in the germline V gene (reference sequence). V was cut by 7 bases and J by 5 bases, with 18 bases left in between. CDR3 size: 14 residues. Written as DNA, the CDR3 is TGTGCCAGTAATACCCCCGGCAGGGTACACGAGCAGTACTTC. Amino acid sequence: CASNTPGRVHEQYF.

The chain carries TRBV5-1 and TRBJ1-1; D gene ambiguous. V dropped 0 bases and J dropped 4 bases, with 7 bases sitting between them. The CDR3 extends over 13 amino acids. Germline V gene lookup returns CDR1 SGHRS and CDR2 YFSETQ. In DNA form, the CDR3 reads TGCGCCAGCAGCTTGGGATACGGCACTGAAGCTTTCTTT. This sequence encodes CASSLGYGTEAFF.

The rearrangement uses TRBV9 and TRBJ1-3; 7 bases are shared with TRBD1. V trimming: 3 bases; J trimming: 6 bases; junction bases outside the gene matches: 3. The germline V gene has CDR1 SGDLS and CDR2 YYNGEE. This CDR3 is built from 13 residues. CDR3 loop: CASSATGANTIYF. The CDR3, as DNA: TGTGCCAGCAGCGCCACAGGGGCAAACACCATATATTTT.